The source of this TCR beta chain is a study of blood T cell repertoires in COVID-19. The method was immunoSEQ multiplex PCR; TCRdb's version includes in-frame clones alone and lacks a portion of them. The repertoire holds about 380,000 clones, with 87% as singletons. The CDR3 runs 17 residues. V dropped 1 base and J dropped 0; count of bases not matched to a gene: 5. Germline values: CDR1 GTSNPN, CDR2 SVGIG (reference sequence). The origin of this receptor is a young man who had recovered from COVID-19. The rearrangement links TRBV30 to TRBJ2-6; 8 positions agree with TRBD1. The sample was PBMCs or T cells enriched from blood (not recorded which). For the CDR3, the DNA is TGTGCCTGGAGTGCGGGACAGGCCAGCTCTGGGGCCAACGTCCTGACTTTC. It codes for CAWSAGQASSGANVLTF.